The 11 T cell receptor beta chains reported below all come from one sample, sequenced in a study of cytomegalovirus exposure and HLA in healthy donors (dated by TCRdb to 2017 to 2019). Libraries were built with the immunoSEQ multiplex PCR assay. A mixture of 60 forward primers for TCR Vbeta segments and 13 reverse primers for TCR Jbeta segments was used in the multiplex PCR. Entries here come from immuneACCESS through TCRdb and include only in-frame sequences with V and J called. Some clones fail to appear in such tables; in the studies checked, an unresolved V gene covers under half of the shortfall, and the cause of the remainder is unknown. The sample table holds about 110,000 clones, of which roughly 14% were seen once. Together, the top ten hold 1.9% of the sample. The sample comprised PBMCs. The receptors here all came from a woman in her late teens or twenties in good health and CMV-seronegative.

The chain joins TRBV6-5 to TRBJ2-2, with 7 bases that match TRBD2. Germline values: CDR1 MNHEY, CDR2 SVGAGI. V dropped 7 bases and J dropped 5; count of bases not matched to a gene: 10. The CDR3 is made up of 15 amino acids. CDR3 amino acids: CASTEAGKDTGELFF. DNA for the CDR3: TGTGCCAGCACCGAAGCGGGAAAGGATACCGGGGAGCTGTTTTTT.

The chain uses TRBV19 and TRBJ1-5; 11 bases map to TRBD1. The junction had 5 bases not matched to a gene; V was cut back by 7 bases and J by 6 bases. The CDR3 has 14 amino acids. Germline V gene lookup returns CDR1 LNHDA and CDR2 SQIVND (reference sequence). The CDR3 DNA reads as TGTGCCAGTACCCCGGGACAGGGGGTTCAGCCCCAGCATTTT. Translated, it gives CASTPGQGVQPQHF.

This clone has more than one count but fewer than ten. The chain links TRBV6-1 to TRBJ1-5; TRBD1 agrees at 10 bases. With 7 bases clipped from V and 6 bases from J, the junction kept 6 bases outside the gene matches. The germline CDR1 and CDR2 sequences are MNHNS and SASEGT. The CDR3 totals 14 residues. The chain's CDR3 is CASTIDRGLQPQHF. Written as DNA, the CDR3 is TGTGCCAGCACCATCGACAGGGGGCTTCAGCCCCAGCATTTT.

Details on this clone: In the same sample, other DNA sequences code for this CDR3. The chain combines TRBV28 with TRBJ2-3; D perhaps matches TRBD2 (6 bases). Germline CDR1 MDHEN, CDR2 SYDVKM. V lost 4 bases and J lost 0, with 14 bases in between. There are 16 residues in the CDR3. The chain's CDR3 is CASSSPGGGSTDTQYF. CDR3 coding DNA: TGTGCCAGCAGTTCTCCGGGCGGAGGGAGCACAGATACGCAGTATTTT.

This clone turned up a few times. The chain's CDR3 is CSVDSLEVVNTEAFF. As DNA, the CDR3 is TGCAGCGTTGACTCATTAGAGGTTGTGAACACTGAAGCTTTCTTT. This chain links TRBV29-1 with TRBJ1-1; D unresolved. The CDR3 totals 15 residues. Germline CDR1 reads SQVTM; CDR2 reads ANQGSEA. Trimming pared 3 bases from V and 0 bases from J, leaving 14 bases between.

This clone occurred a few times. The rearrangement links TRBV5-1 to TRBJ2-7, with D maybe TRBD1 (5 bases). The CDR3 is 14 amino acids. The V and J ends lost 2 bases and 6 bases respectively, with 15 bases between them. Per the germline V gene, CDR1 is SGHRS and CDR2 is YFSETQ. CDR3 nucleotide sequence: TGCGCCAGCAGCTTTACAGGACGCTCTACCGAGCAGTACTTC. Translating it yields CASSFTGRSTEQYF.

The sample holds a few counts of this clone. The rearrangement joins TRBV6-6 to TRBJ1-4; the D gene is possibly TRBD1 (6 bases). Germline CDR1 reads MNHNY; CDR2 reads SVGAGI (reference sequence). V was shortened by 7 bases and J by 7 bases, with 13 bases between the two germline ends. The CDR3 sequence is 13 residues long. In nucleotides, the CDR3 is TGTGCCAGCATGGAGGGGGGGAGTGAAAAACTGTTTTTT. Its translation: CASMEGGSEKLFF.

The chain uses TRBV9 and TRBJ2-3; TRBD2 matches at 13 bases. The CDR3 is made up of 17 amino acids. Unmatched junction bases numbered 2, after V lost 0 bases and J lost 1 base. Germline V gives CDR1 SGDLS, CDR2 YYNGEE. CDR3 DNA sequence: TGTGCCAGCAGCGTAGGGACTAGCGGGGGAGGCACAGATACGCAGTATTTT. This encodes CASSVGTSGGGTDTQYF.

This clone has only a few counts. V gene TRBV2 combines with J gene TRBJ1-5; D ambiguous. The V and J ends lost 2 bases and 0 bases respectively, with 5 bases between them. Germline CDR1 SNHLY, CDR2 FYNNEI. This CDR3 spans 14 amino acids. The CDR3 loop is CASSELYSNQPQHF. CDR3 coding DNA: TGTGCCAGCAGTGAATTGTATAGCAATCAGCCCCAGCATTTT.

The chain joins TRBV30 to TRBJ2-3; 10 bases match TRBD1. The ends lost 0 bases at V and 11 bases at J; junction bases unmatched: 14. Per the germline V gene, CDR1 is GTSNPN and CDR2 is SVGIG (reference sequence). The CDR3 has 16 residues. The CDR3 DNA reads TGTGCCTGGAGTGTACTGTGGGACAGGGGCGTTGGAGGGCAGTATTTT. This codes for CAWSVLWDRGVGGQYF.

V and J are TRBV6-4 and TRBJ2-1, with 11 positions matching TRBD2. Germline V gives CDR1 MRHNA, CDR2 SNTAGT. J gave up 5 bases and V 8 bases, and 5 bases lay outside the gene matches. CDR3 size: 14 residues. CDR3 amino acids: CASRGTSGDNEQFF. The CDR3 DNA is TGTGCCAGCCGAGGGACTAGCGGCGACAATGAGCAGTTCTTC.